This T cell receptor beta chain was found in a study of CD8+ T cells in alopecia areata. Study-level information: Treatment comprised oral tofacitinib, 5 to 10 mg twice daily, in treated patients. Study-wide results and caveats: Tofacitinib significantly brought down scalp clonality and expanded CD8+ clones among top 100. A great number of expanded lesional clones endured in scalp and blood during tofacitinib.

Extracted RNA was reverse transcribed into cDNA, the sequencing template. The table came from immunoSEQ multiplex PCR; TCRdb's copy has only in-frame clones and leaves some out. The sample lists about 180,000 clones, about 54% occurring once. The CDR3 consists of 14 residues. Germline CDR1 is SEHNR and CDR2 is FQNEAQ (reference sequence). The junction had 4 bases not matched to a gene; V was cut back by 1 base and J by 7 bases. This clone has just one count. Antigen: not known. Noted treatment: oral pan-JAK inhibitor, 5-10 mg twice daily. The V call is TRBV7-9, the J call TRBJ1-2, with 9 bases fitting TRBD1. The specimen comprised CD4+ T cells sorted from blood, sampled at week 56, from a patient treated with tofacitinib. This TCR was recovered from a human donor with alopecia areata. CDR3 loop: CASSLETGGPGYTF. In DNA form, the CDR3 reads TGTGCCAGCAGCTTAGAGACAGGGGGACCTGGCTACACCTTC.